These 20 T cell receptor beta chains share one sample of origin, sequenced in a study of blood T cell repertoires in COVID-19. Measured with immunoSEQ multiplex PCR; TCRdb has only the in-frame clones, and not every one. The table records about 200,000 clones, over 75% of them present only once. The sequenced sample was peripheral blood. These TCRs come from a man in his forties or fifties with acute or convalescent COVID-19.

This chain links TRBV11-2 with TRBJ1-2; D possibly corresponds to TRBD1 (6 bases). CDR3 size: 14 residues. With 1 base removed from V and 4 bases from J, the gap between germline ends came to 10 bases. Germline CDR1 and CDR2: SGHAT and FQNNGV. The CDR3 region has the DNA TGTGCCAGCAGCTTAGGCAGGGGAAGCTATGGCTACACCTTC. Encoded protein: CASSLGRGSYGYTF.

This clone was observed once. The chain recombines TRBV30 with TRBJ1-6; 9 nucleotides align to TRBD1. The germline CDR1 and CDR2 sequences are GTSNPN and SVGIG (reference sequence). J was trimmed by 9 bases and V by 5 bases; bases with no gene match: 11. This CDR3 is built from 15 residues. The CDR3 region has the DNA TGTGCCTGGCGCATCACGGGACAGGGAGGTTCACCCCTCCACTTT. Its translation: CAWRITGQGGSPLHF.

This clone was detected only a few times. J is TRBJ1-2 and V is TRBV27, with D possibly matching TRBD1 (5 bases). The CDR3 extends over 14 amino acids. The germline gives CDR1 MNHEY, CDR2 SMNVEV (reference sequence). The V gene lost 10 bases and the J gene lost 7 bases, with 22 bases spanning the gap. This chain's CDR3 is CATTSLGGFSGYTF. In DNA form, the CDR3 reads TGTGCCACCACCTCCCTCGGGGGATTCAGTGGCTACACCTTC.

This sequence joins TRBV6-6 and TRBJ1-2, with D perhaps matching TRBD1 (6 bases). The germline V gene has CDR1 MNHNY and CDR2 SVGAGI (reference sequence). This CDR3 comprises 15 residues. V lost 6 bases, J lost 1 base, and 15 bases lay in between. The CDR3 loop reads CASRPMGGGNYGYTF. DNA of the CDR3: TGTGCCAGCAGGCCAATGGGAGGGGGTAACTATGGCTACACCTTC.

This clone was picked up a small number of times. The chain combines TRBV7-9 with TRBJ1-1, with a tentative D call TRBD1 (5 bases). The CDR3 runs 13 residues. V shed 6 bases and J shed 1 base, with 9 bases lying between them. Germline loops: CDR1 SEHNR, CDR2 FQNEAQ (reference sequence). The CDR3 is CASSPQANTEAFF. CDR3 DNA: TGTGCCAGCAGTCCACAGGCGAACACTGAAGCTTTCTTT.

The chain uses TRBV19 and TRBJ2-7; tentative D call: TRBD2 (5 bases). The V end was cut by 4 bases, the J end by 4 bases, with 11 bases between. This CDR3 contains 13 residues. Germline V lookup: CDR1 LNHDA, CDR2 SQIVND (reference sequence). The CDR3 DNA is TGTGCCAGTAGTACGAACCGGGGATACGAGCAGTACTTC. Amino acids: CASSTNRGYEQYF.

The chain carries TRBV4-1 and TRBJ2-1; 11 nucleotides match TRBD2. The germline V gene has CDR1 MGHRA and CDR2 YSYEKL. The CDR3 loop spans 19 amino acids. With V trimmed by 2 bases and J by 0 bases, 9 bases remained unmatched. The CDR3 protein is CASSQTGLAGQSSYNEQFF. CDR3 in DNA: TGCGCCAGCAGCCAAACCGGACTAGCGGGCCAGAGCTCCTACAATGAGCAGTTCTTC.

J is TRBJ1-2 and V is TRBV6-5; TRBD1 matches 8 bases. Germline CDR1 MNHEY, CDR2 SVGAGI. Trimming cost V 6 bases and J 6 bases; bases outside gene matches: 6. The CDR3 totals 13 residues. The CDR3 DNA reads as TGTGCCAGCAGCCGAATACAGGGGGATGGCTACACCTTC. Amino acids: CASSRIQGDGYTF.

The rearrangement links TRBV5-8 to TRBJ1-5; tentative D call: TRBD1 (6 bases). Per the germline V gene, CDR1 is SGHTS and CDR2 is YDEGEE. This CDR3 has 17 residues. V dropped 1 base and J dropped 2 bases, with 16 bases sitting between them. In DNA, the CDR3 is TGTGCCAGCAGCTTGTATTTGGCAGGGGTTGGCAATCAGCCCCAGCATTTT. Translated, it gives CASSLYLAGVGNQPQHF.

This chain connects TRBV18 to TRBJ1-5; 11 nucleotides match TRBD1. Germline CDR1 reads KGHSH; CDR2 reads LQKENI. The CDR3 has 15 amino acids. The V gene end was trimmed by 1 base and the J gene end by 5 bases; junction bases not matched to a gene: 1. The CDR3, as DNA: TGTGCCAGCTCACCACAGGGACAGGGGGATCAGCCCCAGCATTTT. The encoded protein is CASSPQGQGDQPQHF.

The chain has TRBV19 and TRBJ1-1; D not certain. The CDR3 has 14 residues. CDR1 is LNHDA and CDR2 is SQIVND in the germline V gene (reference sequence). V lost 7 bases to trimming and J lost 1 base, with 13 bases between them. Written as DNA, the CDR3 is TGTGCCAGTAAACTCGGACTGGCGAACACTGAAGCTTTCTTT. This gives the protein CASKLGLANTEAFF.

The chain uses TRBV5-1 and TRBJ2-5; tentative D call: TRBD1 (6 bases). V shed 4 bases and J shed 5 bases, with 18 bases lying between them. CDR3 length: 15 residues. The V gene's germline CDR1 is SGHRS and CDR2 YFSETQ. CDR3 protein: CASSPDSPVKETQYF. CDR3 nucleotides: TGCGCCAGCAGCCCGGACAGCCCCGTAAAGGAGACCCAGTACTTC.

V usage is TRBV2 and J usage is TRBJ1-2, with 8 nucleotides matching TRBD1. CDR1 SNHLY and CDR2 FYNNEI come from the germline V gene. V was clipped by 10 bases and J by 3 bases; unmatched bases: 7. This CDR3 has 13 amino acids. CDR3 sequence (DNA): TGTGCCAACCCGACAGGGGAGGACTATGGCTACACCTTC. This encodes CANPTGEDYGYTF.

This clone was observed a single time. The chain couples TRBV5-1 to TRBJ1-2; 7 positions agree with TRBD1. The CDR3 spans 18 residues. Unmatched junction bases numbered 15, after V lost 4 bases and J lost 0 bases. Germline V gene sequence: CDR1 SGHRS, CDR2 YFSETQ. The DNA for the CDR3 is TGCGCCAGCAGCCCCGGACAGGCCGAACGAATTACTAACTATGGCTACACCTTC. Translated: CASSPGQAERITNYGYTF.

The rearrangement uses TRBV20-1 and TRBJ1-2, with TRBD1 matching over 9 bases. This CDR3 is 14 amino acids long. From germline, CDR1 is DFQATT and CDR2 SNEGSKA (reference sequence). V dropped 3 bases and J dropped 2; count of bases not matched to a gene: 4. The CDR3 sequence is CSASTGQGNYGYTF. CDR3 nucleotide sequence: TGCAGTGCTAGTACGGGACAGGGCAACTATGGCTACACCTTC.

This chain joins TRBV7-8 and TRBJ1-2, with TRBD1 identical over 8 bases. The CDR3 is 15 residues long. The germline V gene has CDR1 SGHVS and CDR2 FQNEAQ. V gave up 3 bases and J gave up 4 bases; unmatched junction bases: 7. Here the CDR3 DNA reads TGTGCCAGCAGCTTCTCAGGGGGCGGTTTCTATGGCTACACCTTC. This sequence encodes CASSFSGGGFYGYTF.

V is TRBV3-1 (or the pseudogene TRBV3-2) and J is TRBJ1-5; 7 bases line up with TRBD1. In germline, CDR1 is LGHDT, CDR2 YNNKEL (reference sequence). V gave up 4 bases and J gave up 0 bases; unmatched junction bases: 9. The CDR3 is made up of 17 amino acids. This CDR3 reads CASSPRPGGISNQPQHF. The DNA of the CDR3 is TGTGCCAGCAGCCCTAGACCAGGGGGTATTAGCAATCAGCCCCAGCATTTT.

This clone was recorded only once. The chain joins TRBV11-2 to TRBJ1-6; maybe TRBD1 (6 bases). The CDR3 has 14 residues. Trimming cost V 3 bases and J 6 bases, with 9 bases left between them. Germline values: CDR1 SGHAT, CDR2 FQNNGV. The DNA of the CDR3 is TGTGCCAGCAGCTTGAGGGGGTTTAATTCACCCCTCCACTTT. Translated: CASSLRGFNSPLHF.

The chain carries TRBV14 and TRBJ1-6, with TRBD1 identical over 8 bases. V trimming: 4 bases; J trimming: 10 bases; junction bases outside the gene matches: 6. Germline assignment: CDR1 SGHDN and CDR2 FVKESK. The CDR3 has 14 amino acids. CDR3 in amino acids: CASSRGQGGSPLHF. The CDR3 DNA is TGTGCCAGCAGCCGCGGACAGGGTGGGTCACCCCTCCACTTT.

This chain connects TRBV19 to TRBJ1-1, with TRBD1 matching 9 bases. The CDR3 length is 14 residues. Germline V gene sequence: CDR1 LNHDA, CDR2 SQIVND (reference sequence). Losses at the gene ends were 5 bases for V and 4 bases for J; bases not matched to a gene: 5. The DNA for the CDR3 is TGTGCCAGTAGTCCTACAGGGGGCCTCACTGAAGCTTTCTTT. Translating it yields CASSPTGGLTEAFF.